This T cell receptor (beta chain) appears in the sequencing data of a study of early T cells in non-severe SARS-CoV-2 infection. Researchers tagged individual cDNA molecules with unique molecular identifiers. TCRdb re-derived calls from the 5' RACE reads in MiXCR, one entry per CDR3 protein. The sample lists about 68,000 distinct CDR3 sequences; roughly an eighth were seen once. This clonotype showed up many times. Deletions cut 3 bases from V and 0 bases from J, with 8 bases between. The CDR3 length is 15 residues. This sequence joins TRBV12-3 or TRBV12-4 and TRBJ2-2; a weak D match, TRBD1 (5 bases). This TCR derives from an adult who was a healthcare worker with PCR-confirmed SARS-CoV-2 infection or an uninfected control (not recorded which). Sequences were obtained from whole blood. CDR3 in amino acids: CASSLGLSNTGELFF. In DNA form, the CDR3 reads TGTGCCAGCAGTTTGGGGCTCTCGAACACCGGGGAGCTGTTTTTT.